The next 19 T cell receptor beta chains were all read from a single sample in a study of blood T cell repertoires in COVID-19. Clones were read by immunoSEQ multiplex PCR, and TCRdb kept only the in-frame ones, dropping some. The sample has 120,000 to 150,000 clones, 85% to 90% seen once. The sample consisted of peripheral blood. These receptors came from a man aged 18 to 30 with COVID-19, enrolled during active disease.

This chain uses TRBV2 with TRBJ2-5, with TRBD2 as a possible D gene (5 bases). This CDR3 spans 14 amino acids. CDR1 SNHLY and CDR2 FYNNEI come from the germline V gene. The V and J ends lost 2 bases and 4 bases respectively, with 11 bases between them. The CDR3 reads CASSESARGETQYF. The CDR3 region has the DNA TGTGCCAGCAGTGAATCCGCACGGGGAGAGACCCAGTACTTC.

The DNA for the CDR3 is TGCGCCAGCAGCAGACAGGGGGATCAAAACACCGGGGAGCTGTTTTTT. Protein sequence: CASSRQGDQNTGELFF. The chain joins TRBV5-1 to TRBJ2-2; 9 bases agree with TRBD1. The V gene's germline CDR1 is SGHRS and CDR2 YFSETQ. CDR3 size: 16 residues. V dropped 4 bases and J dropped 2; count of bases not matched to a gene: 6. Complete variable domain (other parts from reference TRBV5-1 and TRBJ2-2): KAGVTQTPRYLIKTRGQQVTLSCSPISGHRSVSWYQQTPGQGLQFLFEYFSETQRNKGNFPGRFSGRQFSNSRSEMNVSTLELGDSALYLCASSRQGDQNTGELFFGEGSRLTVL.

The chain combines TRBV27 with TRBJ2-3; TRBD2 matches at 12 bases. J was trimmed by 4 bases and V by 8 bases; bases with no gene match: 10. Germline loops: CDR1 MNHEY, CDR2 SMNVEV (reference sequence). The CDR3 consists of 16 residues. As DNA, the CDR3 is TGTGCCAGCGAGAAACTAGCGGGGGGCCCCGCAGATACGCAGTATTTT. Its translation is CASEKLAGGPADTQYF.

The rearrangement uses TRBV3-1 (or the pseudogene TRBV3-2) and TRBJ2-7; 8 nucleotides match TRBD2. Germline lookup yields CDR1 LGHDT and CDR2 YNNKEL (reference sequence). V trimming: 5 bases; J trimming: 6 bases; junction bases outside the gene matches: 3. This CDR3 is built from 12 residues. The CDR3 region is CASSGLAGEQYF. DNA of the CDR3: TGTGCCAGCAGCGGACTAGCAGGCGAGCAGTACTTC.

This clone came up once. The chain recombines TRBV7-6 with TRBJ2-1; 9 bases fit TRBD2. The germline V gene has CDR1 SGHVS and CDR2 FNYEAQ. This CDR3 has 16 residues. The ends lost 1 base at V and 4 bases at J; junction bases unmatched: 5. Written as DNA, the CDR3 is TGTGCCAGCAGCTTAGGAGGGCTAGCGGGATACAATGAGCAGTTCTTC. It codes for CASSLGGLAGYNEQFF.

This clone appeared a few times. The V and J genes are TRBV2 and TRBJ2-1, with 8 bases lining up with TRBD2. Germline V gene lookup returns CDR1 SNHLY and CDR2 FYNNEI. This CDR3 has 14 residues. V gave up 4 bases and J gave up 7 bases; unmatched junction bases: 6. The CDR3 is CASSVTKRGNEQFF. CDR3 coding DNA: TGTGCCAGCAGTGTAACTAAGCGGGGGAATGAGCAGTTCTTC.

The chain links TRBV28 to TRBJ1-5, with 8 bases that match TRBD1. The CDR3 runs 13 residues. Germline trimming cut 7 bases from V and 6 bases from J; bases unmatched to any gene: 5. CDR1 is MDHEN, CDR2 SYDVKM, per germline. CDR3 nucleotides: TGTGCCAGCAATTCCAGGGGGCGTCAGCCCCAGCATTTT. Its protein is CASNSRGRQPQHF.

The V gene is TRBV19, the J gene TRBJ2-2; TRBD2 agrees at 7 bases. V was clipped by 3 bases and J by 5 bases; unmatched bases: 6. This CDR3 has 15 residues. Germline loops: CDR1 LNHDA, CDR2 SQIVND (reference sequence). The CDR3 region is CASSILAGATGELFF. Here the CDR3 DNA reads TGTGCCAGTAGTATTCTCGCGGGAGCTACCGGGGAGCTGTTTTTT.

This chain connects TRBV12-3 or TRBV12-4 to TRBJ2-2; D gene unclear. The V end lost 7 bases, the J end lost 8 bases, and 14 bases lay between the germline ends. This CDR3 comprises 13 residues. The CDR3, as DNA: TGTGCCAGCATTCCTTGGGTCGGGGGGGAGCTGTTTTTT. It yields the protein CASIPWVGGELFF.

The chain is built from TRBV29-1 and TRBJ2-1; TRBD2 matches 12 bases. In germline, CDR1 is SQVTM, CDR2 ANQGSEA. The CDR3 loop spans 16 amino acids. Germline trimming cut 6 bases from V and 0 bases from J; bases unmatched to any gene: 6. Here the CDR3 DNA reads TGCAGCGTCACCGGACTAGCGGGAACCTCCTACAATGAGCAGTTCTTC. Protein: CSVTGLAGTSYNEQFF.

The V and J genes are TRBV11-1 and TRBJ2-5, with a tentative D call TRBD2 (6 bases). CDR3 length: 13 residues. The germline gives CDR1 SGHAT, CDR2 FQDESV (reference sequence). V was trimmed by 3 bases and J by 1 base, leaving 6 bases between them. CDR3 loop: CASSLGGQETQYF. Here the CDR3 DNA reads TGTGCCAGCAGCTTGGGGGGCCAAGAGACCCAGTACTTC.

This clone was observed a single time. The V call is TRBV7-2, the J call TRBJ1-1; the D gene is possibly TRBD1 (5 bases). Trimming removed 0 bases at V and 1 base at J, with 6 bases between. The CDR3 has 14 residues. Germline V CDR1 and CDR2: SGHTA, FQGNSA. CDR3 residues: CASSLAGGNTEAFF. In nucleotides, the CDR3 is TGTGCCAGCAGCTTAGCGGGGGGGAACACTGAAGCTTTCTTT.

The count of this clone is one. CDR3 in amino acids: CASSSGLAGGGSYNEQFF. The CDR3 nucleotides read TGTGCCAGCAGTTCCGGACTAGCGGGAGGGGGCTCCTACAATGAGCAGTTCTTC. This chain uses TRBV28 with TRBJ2-1; TRBD2 agrees at 15 bases. V trimming: 4 bases; J trimming: 0 bases; junction bases outside the gene matches: 4. The germline V gene has CDR1 MDHEN and CDR2 SYDVKM. The CDR3 consists of 18 residues.

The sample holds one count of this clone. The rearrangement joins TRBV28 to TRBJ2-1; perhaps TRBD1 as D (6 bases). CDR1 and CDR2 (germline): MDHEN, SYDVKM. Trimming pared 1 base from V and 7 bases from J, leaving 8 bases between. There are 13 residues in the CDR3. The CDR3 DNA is TGTGCCAGCAGTTTATTCAGGGGAAATGAGCAGTTCTTC. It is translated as CASSLFRGNEQFF. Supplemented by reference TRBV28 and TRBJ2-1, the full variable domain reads DVKVTQSSRYLVKRTGEKVFLECVQDMDHENMFWYRQDPGLGLRLIYFSYDVKMKEKGDIPEGYSVSREKKERFSLILESASTNQTSMYLCASSLFRGNEQFFGPGTRLTVL.

The CDR3 reads CASSLPGNYGYTF. CDR3 DNA sequence: TGTGCCAGCAGTTTGCCCGGGAACTATGGCTACACCTTC. The V and J genes are TRBV28 and TRBJ1-2; no clear D. The CDR3 length is 13 residues. Germline V CDR1 and CDR2: MDHEN, SYDVKM. V was pared by 3 bases and J by 2 bases, with 7 bases between.

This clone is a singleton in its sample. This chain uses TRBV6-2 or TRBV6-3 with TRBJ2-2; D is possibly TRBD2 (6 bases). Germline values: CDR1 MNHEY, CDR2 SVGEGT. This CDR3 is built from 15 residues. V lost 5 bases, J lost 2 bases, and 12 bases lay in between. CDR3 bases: TGTGCCAGCAGTCGTGGGGACTTAAACACCGGGGAGCTGTTTTTT. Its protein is CASSRGDLNTGELFF.

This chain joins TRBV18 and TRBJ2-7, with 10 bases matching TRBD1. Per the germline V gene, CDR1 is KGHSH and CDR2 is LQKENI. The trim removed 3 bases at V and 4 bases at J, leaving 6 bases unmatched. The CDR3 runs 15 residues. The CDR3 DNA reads TGTGCCAGCTCACCTTCCGGGACAGGGGAATACGAGCAGTACTTC. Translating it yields CASSPSGTGEYEQYF. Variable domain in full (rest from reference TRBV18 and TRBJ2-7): NAGVMQNPRHLVRRRGQEARLRCSPMKGHSHVYWYRQLPEEGLKFMVYLQKENIIDESGMPKERFSAEFPKEGPSILRIQQVVRGDSAAYFCASSPSGTGEYEQYFGPGTRLTVT.

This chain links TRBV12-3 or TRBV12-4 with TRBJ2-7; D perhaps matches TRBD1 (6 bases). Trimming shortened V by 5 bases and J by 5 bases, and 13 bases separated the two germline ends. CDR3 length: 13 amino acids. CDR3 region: CASSPRGPHEQYF. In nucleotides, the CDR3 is TGTGCCAGCAGTCCCAGGGGCCCCCACGAGCAGTACTTC.

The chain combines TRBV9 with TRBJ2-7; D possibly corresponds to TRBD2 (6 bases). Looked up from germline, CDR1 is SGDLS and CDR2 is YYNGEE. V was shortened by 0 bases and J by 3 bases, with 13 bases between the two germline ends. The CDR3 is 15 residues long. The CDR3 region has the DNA TGTGCCAGCAGCGTAGAGACTAGAGTCTGCTACGAGCAGTACTTC. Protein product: CASSVETRVCYEQYF. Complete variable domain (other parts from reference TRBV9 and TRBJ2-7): DSGVTQTPKHLITATGQRVTLRCSPRSGDLSVYWYQQSLDQGLQFLIQYYNGEERAKGNILERFSAQQFPDLHSELNLSSLELGDSALYFCASSVETRVCYEQYFGPGTRLTVT.